This T cell receptor (beta chain) was sequenced in a study of human T cells and chemical hapten exposure. Study as a whole: Sensitization used 2% DPC on roughly 2 cm by roughly 2 cm upper inner arm skin.

Time point given: patch test 2, 6 weeks after DPC sensitization. Treatment reported: therapeutic diphenylcyclopropenone sensitization with weekly scalp DPC. This clonotype was detected a few times. The antigen remains undetermined. Methods used by the authors: Samples held a median of 95,638 TCRs, range about 20,000–700,000. TCRdb passed the RACE reads through MiXCR, listing each CDR3 protein once. What appears here as the V and J calls and clone size reflects TCRdb's work, not the paper's. The sample lists about 73,000 distinct CDR3 sequences, 8.5% seen once, with roughly 3.8% in the top ten. Findings and limits, study-wide: TCRs exceeding a frequency of 1 in 1000 stayed unchanged under DPC sensitization. While controls formed fewer of them, expanded TCRs formed significantly more large CDR3 similarity clusters.

The sequencing here drew on whole blood, taken in connection with sensitization to the hapten diphenylcyclopropenone (DPC). The receptor was derived from a woman in her fifties or sixties with alopecia areata. Some clones in this sample may be carry-over from other donors' samples.

The DNA of the CDR3 is TGTGCCAGCTCACCACGATCAGGGGCCACCGGGGAGCTGTTTTTT. Its protein product is CASSPRSGATGELFF. The chain recombines TRBV18 with TRBJ2-2; tentative D call: TRBD1 (6 bases). Trimming stripped 1 base from V and 4 bases from J, with 10 bases between. There are 15 residues in the CDR3. CDR1 KGHSH and CDR2 LQKENI come from the germline V gene.